The next 5 T cell receptor beta chains were all read from a single sample in a study of a mutant IDH1 vaccine in newly diagnosed glioma. Time point reported: week 23, last vaccination. Each dose delivered 300 ug of mutant IDH1 20-mer peptide subcutaneously with imiquimod. Their recognized antigens are unknown. Clones were sequenced by immunoSEQ multiplex PCR, and TCRdb holds only the in-frame ones, with some missing. The table includes over 55,000 clones, about 81% detected once. The specimen comprised PBMCs, sampled from a glioma patient whose treatment included an IDH1 peptide vaccine. Every receptor here comes from a woman between 35 and 50 years old with glioma. Some clones in this sample may be carry-over from other donors' samples.

The chain couples TRBV7-9 to TRBJ1-2; 8 nucleotides align to TRBD1. V trimming: 0 bases; J trimming: 8 bases; junction bases outside the gene matches: 5. The CDR3 loop spans 14 amino acids. The V gene's germline CDR1 is SEHNR and CDR2 FQNEAQ (reference sequence). The CDR3 DNA sequence: TGTGCCAGCAGCTTAGCCCAGGGGGCGCAAGGCTACACCTTC. This gives the protein CASSLAQGAQGYTF.

The sample holds one count of this clone. V gene TRBV5-6 combines with J gene TRBJ1-1; D is possibly TRBD1 (5 bases). This CDR3 has 15 amino acids. V was cut by 4 bases and J by 1 base, with 14 bases left in between. CDR1 and CDR2 (germline): SGHDT, YYEEEE. CDR3 nucleotides: TGTGCCAGCAGCCCAATCTTCGACAGGAACACTGAAGCTTTCTTT. It specifies CASSPIFDRNTEAFF.

The V gene is TRBV7-8, the J gene TRBJ1-5; D unresolved. Germline V gene lookup returns CDR1 SGHVS and CDR2 FQNEAQ. The CDR3 has 15 amino acids. V was cut by 5 bases and J by 0 bases, with 11 bases left in between. The CDR3 loop is CASSTQRYSNQPQHF. The CDR3 DNA reads as TGTGCCAGCAGCACCCAGAGGTATAGCAATCAGCCCCAGCATTTT.

This chain uses TRBV4-3 with TRBJ2-5; D is uncertain. The CDR3 extends over 13 amino acids. CDR1 is LGHNA, CDR2 YSLEER, per germline. Trimming took 1 base from V and 3 from J, leaving 6 bases between them. The CDR3 nucleotides read TGCGCCAGCAGCCAAGGGTTGGAAGAGACCCAGTACTTC. This gives the protein CASSQGLEETQYF.

The chain is built from TRBV11-2 and TRBJ1-1; D gene unclear. V was cut by 3 bases and J by 1 base, with 9 bases left in between. CDR3 length: 14 residues. Germline V gene sequence: CDR1 SGHAT, CDR2 FQNNGV. The CDR3 spells CASSFLGGNTEAFF. In DNA, the CDR3 is TGTGCCAGCAGCTTTTTGGGCGGGAACACTGAAGCTTTCTTT.